This T cell receptor beta chain originates from a study of blood T cell repertoires in COVID-19. At the level of the study: Samples came from the United States, Italy and Spain, spanning acute and convalescent COVID-19. From T cells, B-cell-depleted T cells, or PBMCs came the material, which was cDNA or gDNA.

In the original analysis: Amplifying reference gene primers gave estimates of nucleated cell counts. The data were produced by immunoSEQ multiplex PCR, yet TCRdb's version contains in-frame clones alone and is incomplete. From that table come the V and J calls and clone size; the DNA was used to work out D and trimming. The data show some 160,000 clones, with roughly nine tenths seen just once and around 4% held by the top ten. Trimming removed 4 bases at V and 1 base at J, with 14 bases between. Per the germline V gene, CDR1 is SGHDT and CDR2 is YYEEEE. CDR3 length equals 16 residues. Sequencing was carried out using peripheral blood. The clonotype was recovered from a woman aged 70-85 years with acute or convalescent COVID-19. This chain joins TRBV5-6 and TRBJ2-2; the D gene is possibly TRBD2 (6 bases). The CDR3 is CASSPKDYLNTGELFF. The CDR3 region has the DNA TGTGCCAGCAGCCCGAAGGACTATTTGAACACCGGGGAGCTGTTTTTT.